The entry that follows covers one T cell receptor (beta chain) sequence. Other DNA sequences from this sample encode an identical CDR3 as well. This record comes from a study of blood T cell repertoires in COVID-19. Study at large: Samples representing acute and convalescent COVID-19 were sourced from the United States, Italy and Spain. Nucleic acid was either cDNA or gDNA, and it came from T cells, B-cell-depleted T cells, or PBMCs.

Germline V CDR1 and CDR2: SGDLS, YYNGEE. Losses at the gene ends were 3 bases for V and 2 bases for J; bases not matched to a gene: 1. The CDR3 is made up of 15 amino acids. Per the authors' pipeline: From reference gene primer amplification, estimates of nucleated cell counts were derived. Sequencing was performed with immunoSEQ multiplex PCR; in TCRdb, only in-frame clones are kept and a portion is missing. V, J and clone size are those of that table, while D and trimming were read from the DNA. The table records 60,000 to 95,000 clones, about nine tenths of them present only once. This TCR derives from an elderly woman with active or convalescent COVID-19. Sequenced material: peripheral blood. The genes are TRBV9 and TRBJ2-5; 13 bases map to TRBD2. CDR3 nucleotide sequence: TGTGCCAGCAGCGCGGGACTAGCGGGGCAAGAGACCCAGTACTTC. Translating gives CASSAGLAGQETQYF.